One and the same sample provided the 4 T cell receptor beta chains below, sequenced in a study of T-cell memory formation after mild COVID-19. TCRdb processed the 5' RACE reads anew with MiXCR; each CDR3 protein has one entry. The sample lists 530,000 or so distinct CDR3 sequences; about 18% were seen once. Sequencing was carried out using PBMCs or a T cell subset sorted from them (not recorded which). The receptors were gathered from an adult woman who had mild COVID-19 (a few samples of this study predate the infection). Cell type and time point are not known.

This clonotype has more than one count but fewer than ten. CDR3 sequence (DNA): TGTGCCAGTAGCCTCCACGGGAGTCCGGAGACCCAGTACTTC. Translation: CASSLHGSPETQYF. The rearrangement joins TRBV19 to TRBJ2-5; D perhaps matches TRBD2 (6 bases). From germline, CDR1 is LNHDA and CDR2 SQIVND (reference sequence). The CDR3 runs 14 residues. The V gene lost 6 bases and the J gene lost 5 bases, with 16 bases spanning the gap.

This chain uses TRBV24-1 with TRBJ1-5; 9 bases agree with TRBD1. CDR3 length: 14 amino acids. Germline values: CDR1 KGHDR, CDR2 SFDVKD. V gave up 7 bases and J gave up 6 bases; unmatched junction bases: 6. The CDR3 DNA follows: TGTGCCACCAGGGGACAGGGTTCCGGTCAGCCCCAGCATTTT. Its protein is CATRGQGSGQPQHF.

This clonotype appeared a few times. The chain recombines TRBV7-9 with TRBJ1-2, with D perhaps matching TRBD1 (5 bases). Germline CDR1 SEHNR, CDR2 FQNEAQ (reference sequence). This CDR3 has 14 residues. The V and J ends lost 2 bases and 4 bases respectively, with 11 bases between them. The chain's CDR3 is CASSLWGVSYGYTF. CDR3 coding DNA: TGTGCCAGCAGCTTATGGGGGGTCTCCTATGGCTACACCTTC.

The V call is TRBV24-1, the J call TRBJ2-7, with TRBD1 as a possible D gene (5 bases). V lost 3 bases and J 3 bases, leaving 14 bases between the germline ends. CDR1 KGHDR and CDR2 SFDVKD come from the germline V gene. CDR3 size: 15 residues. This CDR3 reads CATSDGALGLYEQYF. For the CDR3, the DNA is TGTGCCACCAGTGATGGGGCTTTGGGGCTCTACGAGCAGTACTTC.